Listed below are T cell receptor beta chains from one sample, sequenced in a study of shared clonotypes between healthy human individuals. Profiled with immunoSEQ multiplex PCR; TCRdb holds only in-frame clones, not every one. The sample gives a few million clones, just over 90% of which show up once; roughly 0.13% is in the top ten. The sequencing input was naive CD4+ T cells sorted from blood. These receptor sequences come from a young man in good health. Both conserved end residues are part of each CDR3. Each record gives: CDR3 length, clone size, D gene, J gene, V gene, CDR3 DNA, CDR3 protein. D genes are given only for firm matches. A row's size may be missing; if present it is once, few, many or a size class.

cdr3_length: 16
clone_size: NA
d_call: NA
j_call: TRBJ1-2
v_call: TRBV18
cdr3_nt: TGTGCCAGCTCACCAAGTGGGGTCGGGGCGAACTATGGCTACACCTTC
cdr3_aa: CASSPSGVGANYGYTF

cdr3_length: 18
clone_size: NA
d_call: TRBD1
j_call: TRBJ1-1
v_call: TRBV5-1
cdr3_nt: TGCGCCAGCAGCTTGGCCTTGGGACAGGGCGGGAGGAACACTGAAGCTTTCTTT
cdr3_aa: CASSLALGQGGRNTEAFF

cdr3_length: 16
clone_size: NA
d_call: TRBD1
j_call: TRBJ1-1
v_call: TRBV5-6
cdr3_nt: TGTGCCAGCAGCTTCGGGACAGGGTTCCAGGGCACTGAAGCTTTCTTT
cdr3_aa: CASSFGTGFQGTEAFF

cdr3_length: 15
clone_size: NA
d_call: TRBD1
j_call: TRBJ2-2
v_call: TRBV19
cdr3_nt: TGTGCCAGTACTACGCAGGGGGCGAACACCGGGGAGCTGTTTTTT
cdr3_aa: CASTTQGANTGELFF

cdr3_length: 16
clone_size: NA
d_call: NA
j_call: TRBJ1-5
v_call: TRBV18
cdr3_nt: TGTGCCAGCTCAGCAGCGGGGGGCGCGAACAATCAGCCCCAGCATTTT
cdr3_aa: CASSAAGGANNQPQHF

cdr3_length: 14
clone_size: NA
d_call: NA
j_call: TRBJ1-3
v_call: TRBV4-1
cdr3_nt: TGCGCCAGCAGCCAAGGGGCGGGAGGAAACACCATATATTTT
cdr3_aa: CASSQGAGGNTIYF

cdr3_length: 14
clone_size: NA
d_call: TRBD2
j_call: TRBJ2-1
v_call: TRBV29-1
cdr3_nt: TGCAGCGTTTCCAGCGGGAGCTCCTACAATGAGCAGTTCTTC
cdr3_aa: CSVSSGSSYNEQFF

cdr3_length: 14
clone_size: once
d_call: TRBD2
j_call: TRBJ2-3
v_call: TRBV28
cdr3_nt: TGTGCCAGCAGCAACGGGGGGAGCACAGATACGCAGTATTTT
cdr3_aa: CASSNGGSTDTQYF

cdr3_length: 16
clone_size: NA
d_call: TRBD1
j_call: TRBJ1-3
v_call: TRBV28
cdr3_nt: TGTGCCAGCAGTCCGGGGACAGGGCGGGAGGGAAACACCATATATTTT
cdr3_aa: CASSPGTGREGNTIYF

cdr3_length: 13
clone_size: NA
d_call: NA
j_call: TRBJ2-7
v_call: TRBV11-3
cdr3_nt: TGTGCCAGCAGCGCCCCGGGCGGCTACGAGCAGTACTTC
cdr3_aa: CASSAPGGYEQYF

cdr3_length: 15
clone_size: NA
d_call: TRBD1
j_call: TRBJ2-7
v_call: TRBV9
cdr3_nt: TGTGCCAGCAGCCCCGGACAGGGACGGTCCTACGAGCAGTACTTC
cdr3_aa: CASSPGQGRSYEQYF

cdr3_length: 10
clone_size: NA
d_call: NA
j_call: TRBJ2-7
v_call: TRBV20-1
cdr3_nt: TGCAGTGCTAGCCCTGACGAGCAGTACTTC
cdr3_aa: CSASPDEQYF

cdr3_length: 15
clone_size: NA
d_call: NA
j_call: TRBJ2-3
v_call: TRBV9
cdr3_nt: TGTGCCAGCAGCGTGGGTCCCCAGAGCACAGATACGCAGTATTTT
cdr3_aa: CASSVGPQSTDTQYF

cdr3_length: 14
clone_size: NA
d_call: TRBD1
j_call: TRBJ1-1
v_call: TRBV7-9
cdr3_nt: TGTGCCAGCAGTATGGGACAGGTCAACACTGAAGCTTTCTTT
cdr3_aa: CASSMGQVNTEAFF

cdr3_length: 15
clone_size: NA
d_call: TRBD1
j_call: TRBJ1-6
v_call: TRBV5-4
cdr3_nt: TGTGCCAGCAGCTTCAAGACAGGGGAAAATTCACCCCTCCACTTT
cdr3_aa: CASSFKTGENSPLHF

cdr3_length: 15
clone_size: NA
d_call: TRBD1
j_call: TRBJ2-7
v_call: TRBV18
cdr3_nt: TGTGCCAGCTCACCACCGAGGACAGGGGTTTACGAGCAGTACTTC
cdr3_aa: CASSPPRTGVYEQYF

cdr3_length: 12
clone_size: NA
d_call: NA
j_call: TRBJ1-1
v_call: TRBV10-3
cdr3_nt: TGTGCCATCAGTAGCATGGGAACTGAAGCTTTCTTT
cdr3_aa: CAISSMGTEAFF

cdr3_length: 12
clone_size: once
d_call: NA
j_call: TRBJ1-1
v_call: TRBV9
cdr3_nt: TGTGCCAGCAGCGTAGATAGGGGAGAAGCTTTCTTT
cdr3_aa: CASSVDRGEAFF

cdr3_length: 17
clone_size: NA
d_call: TRBD1
j_call: TRBJ1-2
v_call: TRBV15
cdr3_nt: TGTGCCACCAGCAGAGATTTACAGGGGGCGCTTGACTATGGCTACACCTTC
cdr3_aa: CATSRDLQGALDYGYTF

cdr3_length: 14
clone_size: NA
d_call: TRBD2
j_call: TRBJ2-5
v_call: TRBV5-1
cdr3_nt: TGCGCCAGCAGCTCAGGACTAGGACAAGAGACCCAGTACTTC
cdr3_aa: CASSSGLGQETQYF

cdr3_length: 15
clone_size: NA
d_call: NA
j_call: TRBJ2-7
v_call: TRBV19
cdr3_nt: TGTGCCAGTAGTATCTCGCGACAGAGCTCACACGAGCAGTACTTC
cdr3_aa: CASSISRQSSHEQYF

cdr3_length: 17
clone_size: NA
d_call: TRBD1
j_call: TRBJ1-5
v_call: TRBV7-4
cdr3_nt: TGTGCCAGCAGTCTCATAAGTGGACAGGGCGAAGGTCAGCCCCAGCATTTT
cdr3_aa: CASSLISGQGEGQPQHF

cdr3_length: 14
clone_size: NA
d_call: NA
j_call: TRBJ1-2
v_call: TRBV6-5
cdr3_nt: TGTGCCAGCAGTTACTCGGGCAGGGTCTATGGCTACACCTTC
cdr3_aa: CASSYSGRVYGYTF

cdr3_length: 14
clone_size: NA
d_call: NA
j_call: TRBJ2-5
v_call: TRBV10-3
cdr3_nt: TGTGCCATCAGTGAGTCGAGCGGCGGGGAGACCCAGTACTTC
cdr3_aa: CAISESSGGETQYF

cdr3_length: 12
clone_size: NA
d_call: NA
j_call: TRBJ1-6
v_call: TRBV18
cdr3_nt: TGTGCCACCTCGGACAGTTATTTACCCCTCCACTTT
cdr3_aa: CATSDSYLPLHF

cdr3_length: 13
clone_size: NA
d_call: NA
j_call: TRBJ2-2
v_call: TRBV18
cdr3_nt: TGTGCCAGCTCACTCGGCGGGACCGGGGAGCTGTTTTTT
cdr3_aa: CASSLGGTGELFF

cdr3_length: 14
clone_size: NA
d_call: NA
j_call: TRBJ1-2
v_call: TRBV6-1
cdr3_nt: TGTGCCAGCAGACTAGATGCAGGGGAAAGAAGATACACCTTC
cdr3_aa: CASRLDAGERRYTF

cdr3_length: 16
clone_size: NA
d_call: NA
j_call: TRBJ2-4
v_call: TRBV5-6
cdr3_nt: TGTGCCAGCAGCCTCCCATCAGGGCCGCGGGAAAACATTCAGTACTTC
cdr3_aa: CASSLPSGPRENIQYF

cdr3_length: 13
clone_size: NA
d_call: NA
j_call: TRBJ2-7
v_call: TRBV30
cdr3_nt: TGTGCCTGGAGTGGACAACTTACCTACGAGCAGTACTTC
cdr3_aa: CAWSGQLTYEQYF

cdr3_length: 13
clone_size: NA
d_call: NA
j_call: TRBJ2-1
v_call: TRBV10-3
cdr3_nt: TGTGCCATCGGGAGTGGTGCCTACAATGAGCAGTTCTTC
cdr3_aa: CAIGSGAYNEQFF

cdr3_length: 14
clone_size: few
d_call: NA
j_call: TRBJ2-2
v_call: TRBV6-1
cdr3_nt: TGTGCCAGCAGTGACGAGGCGTACACCGGGGAGCTGTTTTTT
cdr3_aa: CASSDEAYTGELFF

cdr3_length: 11
clone_size: NA
d_call: NA
j_call: TRBJ2-7
v_call: TRBV6-5
cdr3_nt: TGTGCCACCGGGCCCAGGTACGAGCAGTACTTC
cdr3_aa: CATGPRYEQYF

cdr3_length: 17
clone_size: NA
d_call: TRBD2
j_call: TRBJ2-4
v_call: TRBV10-3
cdr3_nt: TGTGCCATCTCTCCTGGGACTAGCGGGGGAAGGGCGAACATTCAGTACTTC
cdr3_aa: CAISPGTSGGRANIQYF

cdr3_length: 19
clone_size: NA
d_call: NA
j_call: TRBJ1-6
v_call: TRBV7-2
cdr3_nt: TGTGCCAGCAGCTTAGTTGGTCTGGGTCAGAACCAAAGAAATTCACCCCTCCACTTT
cdr3_aa: CASSLVGLGQNQRNSPLHF

cdr3_length: 13
clone_size: NA
d_call: NA
j_call: TRBJ1-1
v_call: TRBV15
cdr3_nt: TGTGCCACCAGCAGAGATCAAGCGGGAAAAGCTTTCTTT
cdr3_aa: CATSRDQAGKAFF

cdr3_length: 13
clone_size: NA
d_call: NA
j_call: TRBJ2-7
v_call: TRBV7-9
cdr3_nt: TGTGCCAGCGTCAAGGGGGGGGGCACCGAGCAGTACTTC
cdr3_aa: CASVKGGGTEQYF

cdr3_length: 13
clone_size: NA
d_call: NA
j_call: TRBJ1-2
v_call: TRBV5-4
cdr3_nt: TGTGCCAGCAGCTATCAGTCGGTGGATGGCTACACCTTC
cdr3_aa: CASSYQSVDGYTF

cdr3_length: 18
clone_size: once
d_call: TRBD2
j_call: TRBJ2-1
v_call: TRBV9
cdr3_nt: TGTGCCAGCGGACGACTAGCGGGAGGGCCATGGGGCTACAATGAGCAGTTCTTC
cdr3_aa: CASGRLAGGPWGYNEQFF

cdr3_length: 16
clone_size: NA
d_call: TRBD2
j_call: TRBJ2-1
v_call: TRBV2
cdr3_nt: TGTGCCAGCAGTGATCCGGCGGGAGGTACCTACAATGAGCAGTTCTTC
cdr3_aa: CASSDPAGGTYNEQFF

cdr3_length: 15
clone_size: NA
d_call: TRBD2
j_call: TRBJ2-1
v_call: TRBV9
cdr3_nt: TGTGCCAGCAGCCGGACTAGCGGTACCTACAATGAGCAGTTCTTC
cdr3_aa: CASSRTSGTYNEQFF

cdr3_length: 14
clone_size: NA
d_call: NA
j_call: TRBJ1-3
v_call: TRBV5-6
cdr3_nt: TGTGCCAGCAGCCTGAGGCTCTCTGGAAACACCATATATTTT
cdr3_aa: CASSLRLSGNTIYF

cdr3_length: 14
clone_size: NA
d_call: TRBD1
j_call: TRBJ2-7
v_call: TRBV10-2
cdr3_nt: TGCGCCAGCAGGACAGGGGGGGGGATTTACGAGCAGTACTTC
cdr3_aa: CASRTGGGIYEQYF

cdr3_length: 17
clone_size: NA
d_call: TRBD1
j_call: TRBJ1-2
v_call: TRBV2
cdr3_nt: TGTGCCAGCAGTCCGGGGGGCCGGGACAGTGCAAACTATGGCTACACCTTC
cdr3_aa: CASSPGGRDSANYGYTF

cdr3_length: 15
clone_size: NA
d_call: TRBD2
j_call: TRBJ2-6
v_call: TRBV7-9
cdr3_nt: TGTGCCAGCAGCCCCCCCTCGGGGGGTTCCAACGTCCTGACTTTC
cdr3_aa: CASSPPSGGSNVLTF

cdr3_length: 13
clone_size: NA
d_call: NA
j_call: TRBJ1-5
v_call: TRBV19
cdr3_nt: TGTGCCAGTAGTATTAAGGGGGATCAGCCCCAGCATTTT
cdr3_aa: CASSIKGDQPQHF